This T cell receptor beta chain was sequenced in a study of blood T cell repertoires in COVID-19. Study as a whole: Whether acute or convalescent, the COVID-19 samples came from the United States, Italy and Spain.

The protocol was immunoSEQ multiplex PCR, while the TCRdb copy is restricted to in-frame clones and leaves out a portion. Of roughly 190,000 clones detected, approximately 80% appear once; the ten largest clones hold around 15%. From germline, CDR1 is SQVTM and CDR2 ANQGSEA. With 7 bases removed from V and 6 bases from J, the gap between germline ends came to 15 bases. CDR3 length: 12 amino acids. In this sample, this clone turned up once. This rearrangement joins TRBV29-1 to TRBJ1-1, with D uncertain. The sample was peripheral blood. The source is a woman between 65 and 79 years old with COVID-19, enrolled during active disease. The CDR3 DNA reads as TGCAGCGCCTATCGGTTGGAGGCTGAAGCTTTCTTT. Translation: CSAYRLEAEAFF.